A single sample is the source of the 5 T cell receptor beta chains below, sequenced in a study of CD8 T cells in ankylosing spondylitis. Via MiXCR, TCRdb re-called the 5' RACE reads, giving one row per CDR3 protein. The sample consists of approximately 140,000 distinct CDR3 sequences, roughly 44% of them appearing once. Sample: synovial fluid, either unsorted or a sorted T cell fraction (not recorded which). The receptor set was obtained from a male donor with ankylosing spondylitis.

V gene TRBV10-3 combines with J gene TRBJ1-2; D ambiguous. The germline gives CDR1 ENHRY, CDR2 SYGVKD. V was clipped by 5 bases and J by 3 bases, with 19 bases between them. The CDR3 length is 16 residues. The CDR3: CAISLRTHWPDYGYTF. The CDR3 nucleotides are TGTGCCATCAGTTTAAGGACCCATTGGCCCGACTATGGCTACACCTTC.

The V gene is TRBV6-5, the J gene TRBJ2-3; D unresolved. Trimming shortened V by 2 bases and J by 0 bases, and 9 bases separated the two germline ends. The CDR3 loop spans 15 amino acids. CDR1 and CDR2 from the germline V gene are MNHEY and SVGAGI. The CDR3 sequence is CASSYIAASTDTQYF. The DNA of the CDR3 is TGTGCCAGCAGTTACATCGCGGCTAGCACAGATACGCAGTATTTT.

In this sample, this clonotype turned up many times. The chain is built from TRBV7-9 and TRBJ2-1; D is undetermined. The CDR3 length is 12 residues. Trimming removed 5 bases at V and 5 bases at J, with 7 bases between. The germline CDR1 and CDR2 sequences are SEHNR and FQNEAQ (reference sequence). CDR3 DNA sequence: TGTGCCAGCAGCGCGGTGGACAATGAGCAGTTCTTC. Amino acid sequence: CASSAVDNEQFF.

This clonotype was observed at least ten times. This CDR3 is CASSKGALAGNSPLHF. The CDR3 coding sequence is TGTGCCAGCAGCAAGGGGGCCTTGGCGGGGAATTCACCCCTCCACTTT. The chain has TRBV12-3 or TRBV12-4 and TRBJ1-6, with 7 bases matching TRBD1. The CDR3 covers 16 residues. The V gene end was trimmed by 6 bases and the J gene end by 7 bases; junction bases not matched to a gene: 12.

The chain carries TRBV28 and TRBJ2-7; 13 bases match TRBD2. CDR1 is MDHEN and CDR2 is SYDVKM in the germline V gene. There are 15 residues in the CDR3. V shed 5 bases, J shed 3 bases, and the junction held 4 bases outside the gene matches. The CDR3 protein is CASSTRTSGSYEQYF. CDR3 nucleotides: TGTGCCAGCAGTACCCGGACTAGCGGGAGCTACGAGCAGTACTTC.